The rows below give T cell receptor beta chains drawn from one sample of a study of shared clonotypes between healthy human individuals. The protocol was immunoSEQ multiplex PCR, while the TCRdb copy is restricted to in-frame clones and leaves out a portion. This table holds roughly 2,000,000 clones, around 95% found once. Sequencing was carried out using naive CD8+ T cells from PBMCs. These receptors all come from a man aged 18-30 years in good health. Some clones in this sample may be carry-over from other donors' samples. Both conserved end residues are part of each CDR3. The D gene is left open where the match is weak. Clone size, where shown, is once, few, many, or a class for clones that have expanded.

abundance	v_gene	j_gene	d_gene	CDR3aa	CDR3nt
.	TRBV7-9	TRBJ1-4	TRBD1	CASSLGAGQGREKLFF	TGTGCCAGCAGCTTAGGAGCGGGACAGGGACGTGAAAAACTGTTTTTT
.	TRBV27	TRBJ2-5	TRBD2	CASGLAGRGGTQYF	TGTGCCAGTGGACTAGCGGGAAGGGGGGGGACCCAGTACTTC
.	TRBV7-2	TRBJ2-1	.	CASSLVVGGSGHNEQFF	TGTGCCAGCAGCTTAGTGGTTGGGGGTAGCGGACACAATGAGCAGTTCTTC
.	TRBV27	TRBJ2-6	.	CASSYRSGANVLTF	TGTGCCAGCAGTTACAGATCTGGGGCCAACGTCCTGACTTTC
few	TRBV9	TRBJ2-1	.	CASSVDNNEQFF	TGTGCCAGCAGCGTAGACAACAATGAGCAGTTCTTC
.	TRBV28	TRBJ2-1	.	CASTNRRARSNEQFF	TGTGCCAGCACCAACAGGCGGGCGAGAAGCAATGAGCAGTTCTTC
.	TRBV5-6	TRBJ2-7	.	CASSPTDTAHYEQYF	TGTGCCAGCAGCCCCACTGACACTGCCCACTACGAGCAGTACTTC
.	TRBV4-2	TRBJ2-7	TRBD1	CASSQGRGLYEQYF	TGTGCCAGCAGCCAGGGCAGGGGGCTCTACGAGCAGTACTTC
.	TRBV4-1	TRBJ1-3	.	CASSQDTRAGNTIYF	TGCGCCAGCAGCCAAGATACGAGGGCTGGAAACACCATATATTTT
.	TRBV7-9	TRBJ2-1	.	CASSSNSRDNYNEQFF	TGTGCCAGCAGCTCGAACTCCCGGGACAACTACAATGAGCAGTTCTTC
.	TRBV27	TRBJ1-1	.	CASRYQRRTEAFF	TGTGCCAGCAGGTACCAGAGGAGGACTGAAGCTTTCTTT
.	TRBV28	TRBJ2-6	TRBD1	CASSLVGISGGAFDGANVLTF	TGTGCCAGCAGTTTAGTCGGTATATCAGGGGGCGCGTTTGATGGGGCCAACGTCCTGACTTTC
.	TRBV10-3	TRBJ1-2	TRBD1	CAIWGQGALGYTF	TGTGCCATCTGGGGACAGGGGGCTCTTGGCTACACCTTC
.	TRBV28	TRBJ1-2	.	CASTSPWGGGGYTF	TGTGCCAGCACCTCCCCGTGGGGAGGGGGTGGCTACACCTTC
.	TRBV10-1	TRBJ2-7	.	CASSESAGYEQYF	TGCGCCAGCAGTGAGTCGGCGGGCTACGAGCAGTACTTC
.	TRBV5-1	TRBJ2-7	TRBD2	CASSLSVSGSTYEQYF	TGCGCCAGCAGCTTGAGTGTGAGCGGGAGTACCTACGAGCAGTACTTC
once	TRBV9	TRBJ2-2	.	CASSLTNTGELFF	TGTGCCAGCAGCTTAACGAACACCGGGGAGCTGTTTTTT
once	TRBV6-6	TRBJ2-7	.	CASSYFTEVGPYEQYF	TGTGCCAGCAGTTACTTTACAGAAGTAGGACCTTACGAGCAGTACTTC
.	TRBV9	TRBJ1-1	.	CASSVGAGTEAFF	TGTGCCAGCAGCGTAGGGGCGGGCACTGAAGCTTTCTTT
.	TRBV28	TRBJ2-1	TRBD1	CASSYPTDRGDNEQFF	TGTGCCAGCAGCTACCCGACTGACAGGGGCGACAATGAGCAGTTCTTC
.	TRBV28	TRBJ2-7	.	CASSLLAENYEQYF	TGTGCCAGCAGTTTGCTGGCGGAAAATTACGAGCAGTACTTC
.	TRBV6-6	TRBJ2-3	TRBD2	CASSTSVYTDTQYF	TGTGCCAGCAGTACTAGCGTATACACAGATACGCAGTATTTT
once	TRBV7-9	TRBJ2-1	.	CASNPPGGGRDEQFF	TGTGCCAGCAACCCTCCCGGGGGCGGGAGAGATGAGCAGTTCTTC
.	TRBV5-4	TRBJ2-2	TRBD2	CASSIKRETNTGELFF	TGTGCCAGCAGCATAAAGCGGGAGACGAACACCGGGGAGCTGTTTTTT
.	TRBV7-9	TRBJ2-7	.	CASSSTGRHYEQYF	TGTGCCAGCAGCTCAACGGGGCGACACTACGAGCAGTACTTC
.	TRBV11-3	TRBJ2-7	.	CASSPSTGREQYF	TGTGCCAGCAGCCCAAGCACAGGGCGCGAGCAGTACTTC
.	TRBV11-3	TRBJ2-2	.	CASSKVPTLVAGELFF	TGTGCCAGCAGCAAGGTCCCAACCCTCGTCGCCGGGGAGCTGTTTTTT